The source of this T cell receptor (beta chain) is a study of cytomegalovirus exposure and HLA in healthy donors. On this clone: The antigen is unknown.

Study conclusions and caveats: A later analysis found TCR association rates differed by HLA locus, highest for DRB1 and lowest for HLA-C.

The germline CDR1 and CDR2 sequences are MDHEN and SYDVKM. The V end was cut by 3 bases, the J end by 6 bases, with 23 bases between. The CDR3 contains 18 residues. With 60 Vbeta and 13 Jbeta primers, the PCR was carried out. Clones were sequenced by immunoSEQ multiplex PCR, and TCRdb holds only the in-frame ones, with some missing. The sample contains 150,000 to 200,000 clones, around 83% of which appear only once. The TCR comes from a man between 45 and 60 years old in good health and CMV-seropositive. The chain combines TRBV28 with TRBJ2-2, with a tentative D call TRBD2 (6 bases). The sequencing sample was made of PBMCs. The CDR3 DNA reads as TGTGCCAGCAGTTTGTGGCGAGCGGACGGGAGTAGGTCCGGGGAGCTGTTTTTT. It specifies CASSLWRADGSRSGELFF.